This T cell receptor beta chain originates from a study of blood T cell repertoires in COVID-19. For the study at large: Acute and convalescent COVID-19 samples came from the United States, Italy and Spain.

The length of the CDR3 is 15 residues. With 3 bases removed from V and 7 bases from J, the gap between germline ends came to 16 bases. CDR1 and CDR2 from the germline V gene are LNHDA and SQIVND (reference sequence). Original processing methods: Estimation of nucleated cell counts was performed using reference gene primer amplification. Assay: immunoSEQ multiplex PCR; the TCRdb copy retains only in-frame clones and omits some. The V and J calls and clone size were taken over from that table, and D and trimming were inferred from the DNA. Of approximately 250,000 clones in the sample, 84% are singletons; the top ten hold around 7.8%.

Sequenced: peripheral blood. This chain uses TRBV19 with TRBJ2-1; the D gene is possibly TRBD2 (5 bases). This receptor was taken from a human donor in a cohort sampled during active COVID-19. CDR3 DNA: TGTGCCAGTAGTATCATGAGCGGAGCTGAAAATGAGCAGTTCTTC. Its protein product is CASSIMSGAENEQFF.